One sample yielded the 25 T cell receptor beta chains listed below, sequenced in a study of cytomegalovirus exposure and HLA in healthy donors. PCR primers comprised 60 Vbeta and 13 Jbeta primers. Assay: immunoSEQ multiplex PCR; the TCRdb copy retains only in-frame clones and omits some. The sample lists approximately 140,000 clones, roughly four fifths occurring once. The sequencing input was PBMCs. The receptors here all came from a woman in her forties or fifties in good health and CMV-seronegative.

V is TRBV6-1 and J is TRBJ1-6, with 7 bases matching TRBD1. This CDR3 has 16 residues. V dropped 0 bases and J dropped 6; count of bases not matched to a gene: 5. Germline V gene data show CDR1 as MNHNS and CDR2 as SASEGT. CDR3 loop: CASSEADRAFNSPLHF. CDR3 bases: TGTGCCAGCAGTGAAGCAGACAGGGCGTTTAATTCACCCCTCCACTTT.

The rearrangement joins TRBV5-4 to TRBJ1-1; D is unclear. Between the trimmed V and J ends, which lost 0 bases and 0 bases, there was a span of 6 bases. Per germline, CDR1 SGHNT and CDR2 YYREEE (reference sequence). The CDR3 sequence is 14 residues long. The CDR3 reads CASSLAGMNTEAFF. For the CDR3, the DNA is TGTGCCAGCAGCTTGGCGGGTATGAACACTGAAGCTTTCTTT.

This chain links TRBV7-2 with TRBJ2-3, with 15 bases fitting TRBD2. CDR3 size: 17 residues. Looked up from germline, CDR1 is SGHTA and CDR2 is FQGNSA. V lost 4 bases and J lost 5; bases outside the gene matches: 7. The CDR3 nucleotides read TGTGCCAGCAGCTCGGGACTAGCGGGGGGTTGGAGAGATACGCAGTATTTT. Its translation is CASSSGLAGGWRDTQYF.

The V gene is TRBV7-2, the J gene TRBJ2-5, with D tentatively TRBD2 (5 bases). This CDR3 contains 13 residues. Looked up from germline, CDR1 is SGHTA and CDR2 is FQGNSA. V was cut by 5 bases and J by 5 bases, with 12 bases left in between. The CDR3 coding sequence is TGTGCCAGCAGCCGTACTAGTAGGGAGACCCAGTACTTC. It encodes CASSRTSRETQYF.

This clone was recorded a few times. The chain employs TRBV4-1 and TRBJ2-7; 8 nucleotides agree with TRBD1. CDR1 is MGHRA, CDR2 YSYEKL, per germline. V lost 1 base, J lost 2 bases, and 4 bases stayed unmatched. The CDR3 runs to 15 residues. CDR3 region: CASSQGAGGTYEQYF. In DNA, the CDR3 is TGCGCCAGCAGCCAAGGGGCAGGGGGCACCTACGAGCAGTACTTC.

The gene calls are TRBV10-1 and TRBJ1-2; possible D gene TRBD1, 6 bases. Germline V gives CDR1 WNHNN, CDR2 SYGVQD (reference sequence). The V end was cut by 3 bases, the J end by 4 bases, with 12 bases between. The CDR3 runs 14 residues. The CDR3 loop is CASSDQGRGYGYTF. CDR3 DNA: TGCGCCAGCAGTGACCAGGGGCGCGGCTATGGCTACACCTTC.

This chain uses TRBV27 with TRBJ1-1; D is uncertain. The CDR3 extends over 11 amino acids. The germline V gene encodes CDR1 MNHEY and CDR2 SMNVEV (reference sequence). Trimming took 7 bases from V and 0 from J, leaving 3 bases between them. The CDR3 sequence is CASILNTEAFF. CDR3 in DNA: TGTGCCAGCATCTTGAACACTGAAGCTTTCTTT.

Concerning this clone itself: One junction end disagrees with the germline gene, perhaps due to a read error. The rearrangement uses TRBV7-8 and TRBJ1-2; D is ambiguous. Germline-derived CDR1 and CDR2 are SGHVS and FQNEAQ. CDR3 length: 12 residues. The CDR3 region has the DNA TGTGCTAGCAGCTTCGGAGACCGGCGTTCGTATTTC. Translating it yields CASSFGDRRSYF.

V is TRBV27 and J is TRBJ2-5, with 8 bases aligning to TRBD2. Germline CDR1 is MNHEY and CDR2 is SMNVEV (reference sequence). With V trimmed by 3 bases and J by 5 bases, 5 bases remained unmatched. CDR3 size: 14 residues. The CDR3: CASSFRGGGETQYF. CDR3 DNA sequence: TGTGCCAGCAGTTTCCGGGGGGGCGGGGAGACCCAGTACTTC.

Concerning this clone itself: Sequence at one end of the junction differs from germline and may be a read error. Other DNA sequences in the same sample also yield this CDR3. The V and J genes are TRBV28 and TRBJ1-5, with a tentative D call TRBD1 (5 bases). The CDR3 has 15 amino acids. The germline CDR1 and CDR2 sequences are MDHEN and SYDVKM. Here the CDR3 DNA reads TGTGCCAGCAGACGGGGGACGGATAGCAATCAACCCCAGCATTTT. Encoded protein: CASRRGTDSNQPQHF.

The chain is built from TRBV7-2 and TRBJ2-7; 11 bases agree with TRBD1. Germline trimming cut 5 bases from V and 4 bases from J; bases unmatched to any gene: 7. In germline, CDR1 is SGHTA, CDR2 FQGNSA. This CDR3 is built from 15 residues. CDR3 sequence: CASSIGQGAVYEQYF. The CDR3 nucleotides are TGTGCCAGCAGCATAGGACAGGGGGCCGTATACGAGCAGTACTTC.

The rearrangement uses TRBV27 and TRBJ2-3, with TRBD2 matching over 7 bases. The CDR3 runs to 16 residues. The junction had 13 bases not matched to a gene; V was cut back by 5 bases and J by 5 bases. Per the germline V gene, CDR1 is MNHEY and CDR2 is SMNVEV (reference sequence). The CDR3 loop reads CASSLQRGMGIDTQYF. As DNA, the CDR3 is TGTGCCAGCAGTCTCCAGCGGGGTATGGGTATAGATACGCAGTATTTT.

The gene calls are TRBV6-5 and TRBJ2-7, with 10 bases fitting TRBD1. Losses at the gene ends were 4 bases for V and 1 base for J; bases not matched to a gene: 7. The CDR3 consists of 16 residues. Germline V gene lookup returns CDR1 MNHEY and CDR2 SVGAGI. The CDR3 loop reads CASSFRRTGGSYEQYF. CDR3 coding DNA: TGTGCCAGCAGTTTCCGGAGGACAGGGGGTTCCTACGAGCAGTACTTC.

The CDR3 region has the DNA TGTGCCAGCAGCCCCGGGGGGGACTATGGCTACACCTTC. It is translated as CASSPGGDYGYTF. The genes are TRBV7-2 and TRBJ1-2; the D gene is possibly TRBD1 (5 bases). Trimming removed 5 bases at V and 3 bases at J, with 10 bases between. The V gene's germline CDR1 is SGHTA and CDR2 FQGNSA. The CDR3 runs to 13 residues.

The gene calls are TRBV7-9 and TRBJ1-1; a possible D gene is TRBD1 (5 bases). CDR3 length: 14 amino acids. Germline CDR1 and CDR2: SEHNR and FQNEAQ (reference sequence). The V and J ends lost 5 bases and 1 base respectively, with 11 bases between them. In DNA, the CDR3 is TGTGCCAGCAGCCGAATAGGGGAGAACACTGAAGCTTTCTTT. This encodes CASSRIGENTEAFF.

The V gene is TRBV30, the J gene TRBJ1-1; TRBD1 agrees at 11 bases. V lost 6 bases and J lost 5; bases outside the gene matches: 5. The CDR3 contains 13 residues. CDR1 and CDR2 from the germline V gene are GTSNPN and SVGIG (reference sequence). As DNA, the CDR3 is TGTGCCTGCCCGGGACAGGGGGTAACTGAAGCTTTCTTT. Encoded protein: CACPGQGVTEAFF.

The rearrangement joins TRBV6-5 to TRBJ1-1, with D perhaps TRBD1 (6 bases). The germline V and J ends were trimmed by 9 bases and 2 bases, with 13 bases remaining between them. Germline V CDR1 and CDR2: MNHEY, SVGAGI. CDR3 length equals 13 residues. CDR3 loop: CASGSRGNTEAFF. The CDR3 DNA reads TGTGCCAGTGGGTCCAGGGGAAACACTGAAGCTTTCTTT.

The chain uses TRBV25-1 and TRBJ1-1; weak D call: TRBD1 (6 bases). The V end lost 1 base, the J end lost 6 bases, and 15 bases lay between the germline ends. The CDR3 totals 15 residues. Germline V CDR1 and CDR2: MGHDK, SYGVNS. CDR3 bases: TGTGCCAGCAGTGAATCCACAGGGCTGGGGGCTGAAGCTTTCTTT. Its protein product is CASSESTGLGAEAFF. Full variable domain (outside the CDR3, taken from reference TRBV25-1 and TRBJ1-1): EADIYQTPRYLVIGTGKKITLECSQTMGHDKMYWYQQDPGMELHLIHYSYGVNSTEKGDLSSESTVSRIRTEHFPLTLESARPSHTSQYLCASSESTGLGAEAFFGQGTRLTVV.

This chain joins TRBV11-2 and TRBJ2-7; D is perhaps TRBD1 (6 bases). Germline lookup yields CDR1 SGHAT and CDR2 FQNNGV. The CDR3 sequence is 14 residues long. V was clipped by 2 bases and J by 7 bases, with 15 bases between them. As DNA, the CDR3 is TGTGCCAGCAGCTTATTCTCCGGGACAAATGAGCAGTACTTC. It is translated as CASSLFSGTNEQYF. Together with reference TRBV11-2 and TRBJ2-7, the CDR3 gives the full variable domain: EAGVAQSPRYKIIEKRQSVAFWCNPISGHATLYWYQQILGQGPKLLIQFQNNGVVDDSQLPKDRFSAERLKGVDSTLKIQPAKLEDSAVYLCASSLFSGTNEQYFGPGTRLTVT.

This chain links TRBV6-1 with TRBJ2-5, with D possibly TRBD1 on 6 matching bases. The V end was cut by 8 bases, the J end by 3 bases, with 13 bases between. The CDR3 covers 13 residues. Looked up from germline, CDR1 is MNHNS and CDR2 is SASEGT. CDR3 nucleotide sequence: TGTGCCAGCCGGTGGTCAGGGGAAGAGACCCAGTACTTC. Protein: CASRWSGEETQYF.

A few counts support this clone. This sequence joins TRBV9 and TRBJ2-7, with TRBD1 identical over 12 bases. The CDR3 consists of 16 residues. V gave up 4 bases and J gave up 4 bases; unmatched junction bases: 9. Germline assignment: CDR1 SGDLS and CDR2 YYNGEE. CDR3 DNA: TGTGCCAGCAGCCCTCAAGAGGGACAGGGGGCATACGAGCAGTACTTC. It yields the protein CASSPQEGQGAYEQYF.

This rearrangement joins TRBV27 to TRBJ1-1; TRBD1 matches 7 bases. Germline V gene sequence: CDR1 MNHEY, CDR2 SMNVEV (reference sequence). The CDR3 has 15 amino acids. The V and J ends lost 5 bases and 1 base, in that order; junction bases with no gene match: 7. DNA of the CDR3: TGTGCCAGCAGTCCCTTGACAGGGACGAACACTGAAGCTTTCTTT. This translates into CASSPLTGTNTEAFF.

J is TRBJ2-5 and V is TRBV7-9; 8 bases agree with TRBD1. Trimming removed 4 bases from V and 5 bases from J; junction bases left unmatched: 6. Germline CDR1 and CDR2: SEHNR and FQNEAQ (reference sequence). The CDR3 covers 14 residues. The CDR3 sequence: CASSWTGLGETQYF. DNA for the CDR3: TGTGCCAGCAGCTGGACAGGGTTGGGGGAGACCCAGTACTTC.

The chain joins TRBV5-6 to TRBJ2-2; 7 positions match TRBD1. J was trimmed by 0 bases and V by 2 bases; bases with no gene match: 4. The CDR3 spans 16 residues. Germline V lookup: CDR1 SGHDT, CDR2 YYEEEE. DNA of the CDR3: TGTGCCAGCAGCTTTGGGGACAGAGCGAACACCGGGGAGCTGTTTTTT. Amino acids: CASSFGDRANTGELFF.

This chain uses TRBV6-5 with TRBJ2-7; D possibly corresponds to TRBD1 (5 bases). V lost 6 bases and J lost 2, with 17 bases in between. Germline V lookup: CDR1 MNHEY, CDR2 SVGAGI. The CDR3 is 15 residues long. CDR3 DNA sequence: TGTGCCAGCAGCGACGACACAGGTCCTACCTACGAGCAGTACTTC. Translation gives CASSDDTGPTYEQYF.